What follows is one T cell receptor beta chain and its context. Its antigen is currently not known. Base qualities are not recorded, but no much larger clone differs from it by a single base. The meaning of the sample's time point label: baseline before first vaccination. In the paper's terms, the treatment or condition label means: meningococcal conjugate vaccine given as trial control. The vaccinee samples were drawn from two UK trials, COV001 and COV002, one of which was a single-blind randomized controlled phase 2/3 trial testing AZD1222 (ChAdOx1 nCoV-19) in healthy adults. For TCRbeta chain sequencing, PBMC samples were collected from trial participants at day 0 and at day 28 after the second dose. This specimen belongs to a study of T cell responses to AZD1222 COVID-19 vaccine (dated by TCRdb to the early 2020s). With regard to the full study: A total of approximately 250 trial participants underwent TCR sequencing, of whom 207 had received two doses of AZD1222 and around 25 had received two doses of the MenACWY control vaccine. Trial participants were enrolled by age into subgroups of 18-55, 56-69 and 70-plus years, and about 150, 27 and 61 TCR-sequenced participants, respectively, were included in these subgroups. Study-wide findings and limitations: Epitopes outside the regions mutated in the B.1.351 and B.1.1.7 variants were reportedly recognized by nearly half of the unique spike-specific TCRs. Only a handful of AZD1222 recipients were SARS-CoV-2 seropositive at baseline, limiting conclusions about previously exposed vaccinees. The whole spike protein was spanned by vaccine-associated CD4 TCRs, and dominant responses were seen in regions 160-218 and 743-854. No day 14 peak-response samples were available, so repertoires were characterized only after the peak T cell response. In the small 56-69-year group, the increase in depth fell short of significance, most likely because of low power. Participants were mostly white British, with more females than males. The authors suggested clonal diversity may have been underestimated. A significant rise in spike-specific TCR breadth and depth was observed after two AZD1222 doses relative to day 0 and relative to MenACWY recipients.

The CDR3 regions of human TCRbeta chains were subjected to immunosequencing. In the paper's pipeline: Repertoire TCRs were matched against a reference library of SARS-CoV-2-specific TCRs generated with the MIRA antigen-specificity platform. Breadth meant the fraction of unique TCRs that were SARS-CoV-2-associated, whereas depth meant the fraction of total T cells that were SARS-CoV-2-associated. Using the MIRA data, each spike-specific TCR was assigned both to the spike region to which the TCR was reactive and to a CD4 or CD8 class. Log10-transformed breadth and depth values were compared by one-way ANOVA with Sidak's multiple comparisons tests. TCRdb carries this immuneACCESS record with in-frame sequences only. Its versions omit some clonotypes, under half of them owing to an unresolved V gene in the studies checked, with the rest unexplained. D and trimming come from the DNA, and the V and J calls and clone size come from that table. This sample lists about 150,000 clones; about 86% were detected once. The ten top clones hold 5.5% to 6% of the sample.

This TCR was sampled from an adult in good health. The sample consisted of peripheral blood, taken on day 0 of MenACWY control vaccination.

The bases read TGTGCCAGCAGCCGACACCCCGGGACTAGCGGGAGGGCCGACAATGAGCAGTTCTTC. Protein translation: CASSRHPGTSGRADNEQFF. Here the chain combines TRBV3-1 (or the pseudogene TRBV3-2) and TRBJ2-1; TRBD2 lines up with 16 middle nucleotides. At the junction V is shortened by 4 bases and J by 5 bases; bases outside the gene matches: 11. The CDR3, cysteine through phenylalanine, is 19 amino acids long. Left in the record is the CDR3 DNA by itself, 57 bases read in frame from the first base. The germline V gene (reference sequence) specifies LGHDT as CDR1 and YNNKEL as CDR2.